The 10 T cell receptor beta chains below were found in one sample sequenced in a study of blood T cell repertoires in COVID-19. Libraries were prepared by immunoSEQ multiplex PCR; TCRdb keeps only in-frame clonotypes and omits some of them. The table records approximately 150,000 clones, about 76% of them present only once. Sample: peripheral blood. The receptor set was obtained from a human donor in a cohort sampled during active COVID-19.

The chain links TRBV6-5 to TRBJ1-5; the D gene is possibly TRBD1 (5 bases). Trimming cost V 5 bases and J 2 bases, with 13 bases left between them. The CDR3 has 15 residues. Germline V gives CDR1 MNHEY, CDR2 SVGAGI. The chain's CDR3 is CASSPRRAGNQPQHF. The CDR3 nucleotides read TGTGCCAGCAGTCCCCGCAGGGCGGGCAATCAGCCCCAGCATTTT.

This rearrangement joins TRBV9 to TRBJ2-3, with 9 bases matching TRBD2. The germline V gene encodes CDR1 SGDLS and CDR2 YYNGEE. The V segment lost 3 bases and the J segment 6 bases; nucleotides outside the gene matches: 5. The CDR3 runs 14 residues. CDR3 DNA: TGTGCCAGCAGCGATCGTAGCGGGAGTGATACGCAGTATTTT. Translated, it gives CASSDRSGSDTQYF.

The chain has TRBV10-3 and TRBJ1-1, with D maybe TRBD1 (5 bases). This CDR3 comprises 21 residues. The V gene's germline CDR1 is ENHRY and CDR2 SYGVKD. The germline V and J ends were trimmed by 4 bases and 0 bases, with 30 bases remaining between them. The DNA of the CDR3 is TGTGCCATCAGTGTTTACCCTCAGGGCTGGCCAGGGAGGACCATGAACACTGAAGCTTTCTTT. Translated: CAISVYPQGWPGRTMNTEAFF.

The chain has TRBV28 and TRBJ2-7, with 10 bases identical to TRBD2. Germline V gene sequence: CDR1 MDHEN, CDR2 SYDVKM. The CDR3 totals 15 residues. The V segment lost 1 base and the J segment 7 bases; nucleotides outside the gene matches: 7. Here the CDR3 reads CASSLLLAGVGEQYF. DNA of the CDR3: TGTGCCAGCAGTTTATTGCTAGCGGGAGTGGGGGAGCAGTACTTC.

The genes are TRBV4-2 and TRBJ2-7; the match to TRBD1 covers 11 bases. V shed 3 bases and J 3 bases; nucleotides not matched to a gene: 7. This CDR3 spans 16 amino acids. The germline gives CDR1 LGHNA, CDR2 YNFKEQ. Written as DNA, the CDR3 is TGTGCCAGCAGCCAGTCTACCGGGACAGGGGGCTACGAGCAGTACTTC. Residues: CASSQSTGTGGYEQYF.

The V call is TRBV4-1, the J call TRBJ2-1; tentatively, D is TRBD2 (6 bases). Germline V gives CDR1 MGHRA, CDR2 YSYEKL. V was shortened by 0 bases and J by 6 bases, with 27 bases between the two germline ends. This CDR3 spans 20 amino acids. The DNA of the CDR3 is TGCGCCAGCAGCCAAGAACCCCAGGGCCCGCGGGACCTGAGGGTCAATGAGCAGTTCTTC. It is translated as CASSQEPQGPRDLRVNEQFF.

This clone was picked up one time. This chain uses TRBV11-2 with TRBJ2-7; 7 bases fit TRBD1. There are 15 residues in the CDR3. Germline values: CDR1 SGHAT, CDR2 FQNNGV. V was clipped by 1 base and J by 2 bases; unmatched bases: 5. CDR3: CASSLGQGKTYEQYF. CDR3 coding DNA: TGTGCCAGCAGCTTAGGACAGGGTAAGACCTACGAGCAGTACTTC.

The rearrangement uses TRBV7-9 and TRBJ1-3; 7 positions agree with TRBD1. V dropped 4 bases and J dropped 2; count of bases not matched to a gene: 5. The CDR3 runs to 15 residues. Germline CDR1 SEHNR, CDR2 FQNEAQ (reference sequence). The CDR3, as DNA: TGTGCCAGCAGCTCACCTGACAGGGCTGGAAACACCATATATTTT. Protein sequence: CASSSPDRAGNTIYF.

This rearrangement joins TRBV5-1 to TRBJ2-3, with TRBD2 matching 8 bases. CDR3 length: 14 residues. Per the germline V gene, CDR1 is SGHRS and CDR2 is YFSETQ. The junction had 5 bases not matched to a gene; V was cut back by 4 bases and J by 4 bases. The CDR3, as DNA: TGCGCCAGCAGCCGCTCGGGAGGGGCAGATACGCAGTATTTT. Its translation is CASSRSGGADTQYF.

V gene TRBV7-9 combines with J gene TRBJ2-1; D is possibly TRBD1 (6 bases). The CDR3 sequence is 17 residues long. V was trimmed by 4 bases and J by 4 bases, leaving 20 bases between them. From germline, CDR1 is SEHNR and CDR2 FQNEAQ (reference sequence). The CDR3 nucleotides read TGTGCCAGCAGCTCTCCCCCCGGCAGGGGTGGGTACAATGAGCAGTTCTTC. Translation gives CASSSPPGRGGYNEQFF. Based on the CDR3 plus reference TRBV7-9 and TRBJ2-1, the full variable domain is DTGVSQNPRHKITKRGQNVTFRCDPISEHNRLYWYRQTLGQGPEFLTYFQNEAQLEKSRLLSDRFSAERPKGSFSTLEIQRTEQGDSAMYLCASSSPPGRGGYNEQFFGPGTRLTVL.